The present T cell receptor beta chain was sequenced within a study of blood T cell repertoires in COVID-19 (dated by TCRdb to about 2020). Describing the broader study: Samples covering the acute and convalescent phases of COVID-19 were provided by collaborators in the United States, Italy and Spain. Where available, HLA class I and class II types were obtained from metadata supplied by the sample provider rather than from assay-based typing. Subjects who had been exposed to COVID-19, were actively infected with it, or had recovered from it provided the deeply sampled blood TCRbeta repertoires that made up the dataset. The sample metadata nearly always contained a de-identified subject ID, COVID-19 status, age in years and sex. The repertoires were released in a freely available public database intended as a resource for research on the immune response to SARS-CoV-2. The material from the prospective study consisted of cDNA or gDNA derived from T cells, B-cell-depleted T cells, or PBMCs. The samples were drawn from the first 160 participants of the ongoing ImmuneRACE study and from 1,254 subjects provided by 6 global collaborators. Overall study results and their limits: How much clinical and demographic metadata was included differed by source and by participant, and the metadata was provided uncurated.

With regard to this clone: It has no known antigen specificity. Base qualities are not at hand, and no much larger clone is one base apart.

TCRbeta CDR3 regions were amplified from genomic DNA using the immunoSEQ Assay, a bias-controlled multiplex PCR. Per the source publication's procedure: Within the assay, amplification of reference gene primers was used to estimate how many nucleated cells each sample contained. Sequence reads were collapsed and filtered to measure the absolute abundance of every unique TCRbeta CDR3 rearrangement. Productive Simpson clonality was computed per sample as the square root of Simpson's diversity index over productive rearrangements. The immuneACCESS repertoire file appears here via TCRdb, limited to in-frame rearrangements. These files lack a portion of the clones; in checked studies, under half of the deficit traces to unresolved V genes, and the cause of the others is not known. V, J and clone size are taken as reported in that table, and D and trimming were inferred from the DNA itself. Present in this sample are fewer than 50,000 clones, about 82% of which were seen just once. The ten top clones hold about 15% of the sample.

The CDR3 runs 13 amino acids, cysteine and phenylalanine included. The only DNA kept is the CDR3, 39 bases in frame from the first base. Compared with germline, V lacks 2 bases and J lacks 5 bases; bases without a gene match: 2. The germline V gene (reference sequence) specifies SGHNT as CDR1 and YYREEE as CDR2. The collaborating institutions used their own protocols to collect whole blood in K2EDTA tubes. For TCRbeta analysis, collaborator samples were shipped as frozen whole blood, as isolated PBMCs, or as DNA extracted from either sample type. The TCR was taken from a human donor in a cohort sampled during active COVID-19. Sequenced material: peripheral blood. The receptor chain draws on TRBV5-4 and TRBJ2-5, with 8 junctional bases fitting TRBD2. The bases are TGTGCCAGCAGCTTTCCGGGAGGGGAGACCCAGTACTTC. It translates as CASSFPGGETQYF.